The subject of this entry is one TCR beta chain. The data stem from a study of control samples from healthy donors and cancer patients. The CDR3 has 16 amino acids. Trimming took 4 bases from V and 7 from J; bases not matched to a gene: 9. CDR1 and CDR2 (germline): MNHNY, SVGAGI (reference sequence). Profiling relied on immunoSEQ multiplex PCR, and the TCRdb table lists in-frame clones only, not all of them. The sample consists of some 130,000 clones, roughly nine tenths of them appearing once. Sequencing was carried out using PBMCs. This chain uses TRBV6-6 with TRBJ1-5; 11 bases align to TRBD1. This TCR came from a man aged 45-60 years with head and neck cancer. This chain's CDR3 is CASSFLPGQGDQPQHF. Here the CDR3 DNA reads TGTGCCAGCAGTTTTCTCCCGGGACAGGGGGACCAGCCCCAGCATTTT.